This is a list of T cell receptor beta chains from one sample in a study of cytomegalovirus exposure and HLA in healthy donors. Generated by immunoSEQ multiplex PCR, the TCRdb table keeps only in-frame clones and is missing some. Of 100,000 to 120,000 clones listed, 70% to 80% are singletons. Input material: PBMCs. The source of these receptors is a woman between 40 and 50 years old in good health and CMV-seropositive. Both conserved end residues are part of each CDR3. A row's size may be missing; if present it is once, few, many or a size class.

V gene	clone size	J gene	CDR3 protein
TRBV19	few	.	CASSIRTGYEQYF
TRBV27	few	TRBJ2-1	CASSYAATSYNEQFF
TRBV18	.	TRBJ1-3	CASSPLGTASGNTIYF
TRBV7-6	.	TRBJ2-1	CASSSSGGNEQFF
TRBV19	.	TRBJ1-4	CASSIDLGVTTNEKLFF
TRBV9	.	TRBJ1-1	CASSGQGGQNTEAFF
TRBV7-9	.	TRBJ2-4	CASSLRAGRTGLAKNIQYF
TRBV10-3	.	TRBJ2-7	CAISPGGTNGKAAYEQYF
TRBV28	.	TRBJ2-7	CASRLAGVTYEQYF
TRBV5-1	.	TRBJ2-3	CASSLPRLAGGLTDTQYF
TRBV7-8	.	TRBJ1-1	CASSVHRDRATEAFF
TRBV7-2	few	TRBJ1-2	CASSLGQPGLYTF
TRBV5-1	.	TRBJ2-1	CASSLRLAGSLGEQFF
TRBV6-5	.	TRBJ2-5	CASSYGGQETQYF
TRBV9	once	TRBJ1-6	CASSVGQVVGNSPLHF
TRBV4-1	.	TRBJ2-7	CASSQEQGSYEQYF
TRBV7-2	.	TRBJ2-5	CASSVDRDWGETQYF
TRBV2	.	TRBJ2-5	CASQGAGETQYF
TRBV6-5	.	TRBJ2-1	CASSSGQGNNNEQFF
TRBV13	.	TRBJ1-1	CASRARGGGTEAFF
TRBV5-4	.	TRBJ1-5	CASSLGGPDSNQPQHF
TRBV5-1	.	TRBJ2-7	CASSFDRFYEQYF
TRBV18	.	TRBJ2-4	CASSPALGGFLAKNIQYF